These 20 T cell receptor beta chains were all obtained from the same sample, sequenced in a study of blood T cells in healthy people across ages. The second PCR ran about 6 to 12 cycles with a sample-barcoded 5' primer and J-beta primers. TCRdb processed the 5' RACE reads anew with MiXCR; each CDR3 protein has one entry. The repertoire includes about 1,500,000 distinct CDR3 sequences, about 40% of them detected once, and 7% to 9% sits in the top ten. The sample consisted of blood. The source of these receptors is a woman under 30 in good health.

The genes are TRBV3-1 and TRBJ2-5; TRBD1 aligns across 7 bases. The DNA matches TRBJ2-7 better at its end, which makes the J call doubtful. The germline V gene encodes CDR1 LGHDT and CDR2 YNNKEL (reference sequence). The CDR3 consists of 13 residues. CDR3 in amino acids: CASSPGGTGEQYF. The CDR3 coding sequence is TGTGCCAGCAGCCCAGGGGGAACTGGCGAGCAGTACTTC.

The J gene is TRBJ2-1, the V gene TRBV5-1; maybe TRBD2 (7 bases). The CDR3 extends over 19 amino acids. V was shortened by 2 bases and J by 7 bases, with 28 bases between the two germline ends. The germline V gene encodes CDR1 SGHRS and CDR2 YFSETQ. This CDR3 is CASSFRPWEGGGQGNEQFF. The CDR3 DNA follows: TGCGCCAGCAGCTTCCGCCCCTGGGAAGGGGGGGGGCAAGGAAATGAGCAGTTCTTC.

This clonotype was counted once. The chain carries TRBV6-1 and TRBJ2-2; no clear D gene. The CDR3 length is 14 residues. Germline V gene sequence: CDR1 MNHNS, CDR2 SASEGT. CDR3: CPKTRVVYTGELFF. DNA of the CDR3: TGTCCAAAAACCAGAGTCGTGTACACCGGGGAGCTGTTTTTT.

This clonotype showed up just once. The rearrangement uses TRBV5-1 and TRBJ1-1; D unresolved. The CDR3 sequence is 14 residues long. Germline values: CDR1 SGHRS, CDR2 YFSETQ. V was clipped by 5 bases and J by 6 bases, with 17 bases between them. The CDR3 DNA is TGCGCCAGCAGTCTGGACGGGGTATGGGCTGAAGCTTTCTTT. Translation: CASSLDGVWAEAFF.

The V gene is TRBV20-1, the J gene TRBJ2-1; D gene uncertain. This CDR3 contains 11 residues. Trimming left V 1 base short and J 10 bases short, with 8 bases between. The germline gives CDR1 DFQATT, CDR2 SNEGSKA (reference sequence). The CDR3 region is CSARVPYEQFF. The CDR3 region has the DNA TGCAGTGCTAGAGTCCCCTACGAGCAGTTCTTC.

The count of this clonotype is one. This CDR3 is CAISVVGGGNTEAFF. The CDR3 bases are TGTGCCATCAGTGTCGTCGGGGGAGGGAACACTGAAGCTTTCTTT. The chain has TRBV10-3 and TRBJ1-1; D may be TRBD1 (5 bases). Trimming cost V 4 bases and J 1 base, with 13 bases left between them. Germline V CDR1 and CDR2: ENHRY, SYGVKD. This CDR3 is built from 15 residues.

The chain joins TRBV7-2 to TRBJ2-5, with 9 bases identical to TRBD2. The trim removed 1 base at V and 7 bases at J, leaving 7 bases unmatched. This CDR3 region has 15 residues. The germline CDR1 and CDR2 sequences are SGHTA and FQGNSA. Written as DNA, the CDR3 is TGTGCCAGCAGCTTAGTCGGGACTAGCCGCGGGACCCAGTACTTC. Translated, it gives CASSLVGTSRGTQYF.

The chain recombines TRBV20-1 with TRBJ2-4; a possible D gene is TRBD2 (7 bases). Trimming stripped 3 bases from V and 5 bases from J, with 20 bases between. The length of the CDR3 is 16 residues. In germline, CDR1 is DFQATT, CDR2 SNEGSKA (reference sequence). CDR3 residues: CSARGGLPGTENIQYF. The CDR3 DNA follows: TGCAGTGCTAGGGGGGGGCTCCCGGGAACCGAAAACATTCAGTACTTC.

The chain recombines TRBV5-5 with TRBJ1-1, with D uncertain. Trimming removed 1 base from V and 11 bases from J, with 15 bases in between. This CDR3 region has 13 residues. Germline V gives CDR1 SGHKS, CDR2 YYEKEE (reference sequence). The CDR3, as DNA: TGTGCCAGCAGCTTGCCCCCGGAATTACAGGCTTTCTTT. This translates into CASSLPPELQAFF.

This chain links TRBV28 with TRBJ2-5; 8 positions match TRBD1. Germline CDR1 is MDHEN and CDR2 is SYDVKM. This CDR3 comprises 17 residues. Trimming at V came to 3 bases and at J to 2 bases, leaving 11 bases not matched to a gene. The CDR3 reads CASSLPSGTGGQETQYF. DNA of the CDR3: TGTGCCAGCAGTTTGCCTTCCGGGACAGGCGGACAAGAGACCCAGTACTTC.

The chain employs TRBV20-1 and TRBJ2-7; 10 positions match TRBD2. CDR1 is DFQATT and CDR2 is SNEGSKA in the germline V gene (reference sequence). This CDR3 region has 14 residues. V lost 6 bases, J lost 3 bases, and 8 bases stayed unmatched. The DNA of the CDR3 is TGCAGTGCCCCAGGGGCTAGCGGGAGCTACGAGCAGTACTTC. Protein sequence: CSAPGASGSYEQYF.

In this sample, this clonotype turned up a few times. This chain uses TRBV28 with TRBJ2-2; maybe TRBD1 (6 bases). The V gene lost 2 bases and the J gene lost 6 bases, with 13 bases spanning the gap. Germline CDR1 and CDR2: MDHEN and SYDVKM. The CDR3 runs 15 residues. The CDR3 loop is CASSLTDRIAGELFF. The CDR3 nucleotides read TGTGCCAGCAGTTTAACCGACAGGATCGCCGGGGAGCTGTTTTTT. The full variable domain, completed using reference TRBV28 and TRBJ2-2, is DVKVTQSSRYLVKRTGEKVFLECVQDMDHENMFWYRQDPGLGLRLIYFSYDVKMKEKGDIPEGYSVSREKKERFSLILESASTNQTSMYLCASSLTDRIAGELFFGEGSRLTVL.

The chain carries TRBV24-1 and TRBJ2-4, with 8 bases fitting TRBD2. V lost 2 bases, J lost 7 bases, and 6 bases stayed unmatched. The CDR3 is 15 residues long. Looked up from germline, CDR1 is KGHDR and CDR2 is SFDVKD. The CDR3 loop is CATSDSGGAMNIQYF. The CDR3 DNA is TGTGCCACCAGTGATTCCGGGGGGGCTATGAACATTCAGTACTTC.

The sample holds a few counts of this clonotype. This chain links TRBV2 with TRBJ2-7; no clear D gene. The germline V gene encodes CDR1 SNHLY and CDR2 FYNNEI. This CDR3 spans 10 amino acids. With 3 bases removed from V and 6 bases from J, the gap between germline ends came to 3 bases. The CDR3 loop is CASSDGEQYF. The DNA for the CDR3 is TGTGCCAGCAGTGACGGCGAGCAGTACTTC.

In its sample, this clonotype was seen a few times. This sequence joins TRBV10-3 and TRBJ1-4; D remains ambiguous. CDR1 is ENHRY, CDR2 SYGVKD, per germline. The CDR3 consists of 15 residues. V lost 3 bases, J lost 0 bases, and 8 bases lay in between. The CDR3 spells CAISDHTTTNEKLFF. DNA of the CDR3: TGTGCCATCAGTGACCATACAACAACTAATGAAAAACTGTTTTTT.

V gene TRBV5-1 combines with J gene TRBJ2-5; D unclear. V was pared by 2 bases and J by 9 bases, with 20 bases between. The CDR3 length is 15 residues. The germline V gene has CDR1 SGHRS and CDR2 YFSETQ. In DNA form, the CDR3 reads TGCGCCAGCAGCTTAAGTGCCGTGTCAACTGCGGCCCAGTACTTC. As protein: CASSLSAVSTAAQYF.

The J gene is TRBJ1-2, the V gene TRBV28; 7 nucleotides align to TRBD1. Per the germline V gene, CDR1 is MDHEN and CDR2 is SYDVKM. V lost 4 bases, J lost 4 bases, and 12 bases stayed unmatched. The CDR3 contains 16 residues. For the CDR3, the DNA is TGTGCCAGCAGTTCCTCCGGGACAGATGGAGTCTATGGCTACACCTTC. Translating it yields CASSSSGTDGVYGYTF.

The chain carries TRBV3-1 and TRBJ2-5; TRBD2 might be the D (6 bases). Germline CDR1 reads LGHDT; CDR2 reads YNNKEL (reference sequence). Trimming cost V 4 bases and J 5 bases, with 11 bases left between them. CDR3 size: 13 residues. The CDR3 DNA reads as TGTGCCAGCAGCCCGACTAGACTGGAGACCCAGTACTTC. Translated, it gives CASSPTRLETQYF.

In its sample, this clonotype was seen once. CDR3 nucleotide sequence: TGTGCCAGCACCATTTCTGGGGCCAACGTCCTGACTTTC. This encodes CASTISGANVLTF. V and J are TRBV6-1 and TRBJ2-6; D gene ambiguous. V lost 7 bases to trimming and J lost 1 base, with 5 bases between them. This CDR3 spans 13 amino acids. The germline V gene encodes CDR1 MNHNS and CDR2 SASEGT.

V gene TRBV12-3 or TRBV12-4 combines with J gene TRBJ2-1; D may be TRBD2 (7 bases). The CDR3 length is 13 residues. Trimming cost V 8 bases and J 9 bases, with 17 bases left between them. CDR3 region: CASPNEGGTEQFF. The CDR3 nucleotides are TGTGCCAGCCCGAACGAGGGGGGGACTGAGCAGTTCTTC.